These 25 T cell receptor beta chains share one sample of origin, sequenced in a study of blood T cell repertoires in COVID-19. The data were produced by immunoSEQ multiplex PCR, yet TCRdb's version contains in-frame clones alone and is incomplete. This table has about 99,000 clones, approximately 89% appearing once. Sequences were obtained from peripheral blood. These TCRs come from a woman of 80 years or more in a cohort sampled during active COVID-19.

The V gene is TRBV12-3 or TRBV12-4, the J gene TRBJ1-1, with a weak D call TRBD1 (5 bases). The germline V and J ends were trimmed by 6 bases and 5 bases, with 7 bases remaining between them. CDR3 size: 11 residues. CDR3 DNA: TGTGCCAGCAGGACAGATACTGAAGCTTTCTTT. Translated, it gives CASRTDTEAFF.

The chain uses TRBV4-1 and TRBJ2-7, with 8 bases that match TRBD2. Germline trimming cut 0 bases from V and 4 bases from J; bases unmatched to any gene: 2. The CDR3 totals 14 residues. CDR1 and CDR2 (germline): MGHRA, YSYEKL. The DNA for the CDR3 is TGCGCCAGCAGCCAAGACGGGGGGGTTTACGAGCAGTACTTC. Translated: CASSQDGGVYEQYF.

This rearrangement joins TRBV19 to TRBJ2-5, with a tentative D call TRBD2 (7 bases). CDR3 length: 13 residues. Germline V gene lookup returns CDR1 LNHDA and CDR2 SQIVND (reference sequence). Trimming removed 3 bases at V and 5 bases at J, with 10 bases between. CDR3 in amino acids: CASSMGGRETQYF. The CDR3 DNA sequence: TGTGCCAGTAGTATGGGGGGGCGTGAGACCCAGTACTTC.

In this sample, this clone turned up a few times. This chain connects TRBV5-1 to TRBJ2-7; 10 nucleotides align to TRBD1. The germline gives CDR1 SGHRS, CDR2 YFSETQ. The CDR3 totals 15 residues. The V segment lost 0 bases and the J segment 4 bases; nucleotides outside the gene matches: 4. CDR3 in DNA: TGCGCCAGCAGCTTGGCCGGGACAGGGGTTTACGAGCAGTACTTC. Amino acid sequence: CASSLAGTGVYEQYF.

V is TRBV29-1 and J is TRBJ2-5, with TRBD2 as a possible D gene (5 bases). The CDR3 has 14 amino acids. Looked up from germline, CDR1 is SQVTM and CDR2 is ANQGSEA. The V end lost 6 bases, the J end lost 5 bases, and 19 bases lay between the germline ends. The chain's CDR3 is CSVLSAEALETQYF. CDR3 coding DNA: TGCAGCGTCCTTAGCGCCGAGGCTTTGGAGACCCAGTACTTC.

V gene TRBV7-9 combines with J gene TRBJ2-5, with TRBD1 identical over 11 bases. CDR1 and CDR2 from the germline V gene are SEHNR and FQNEAQ (reference sequence). Losses at the gene ends were 4 bases for V and 2 bases for J; bases not matched to a gene: 3. The CDR3 runs 15 residues. CDR3 coding DNA: TGTGCCAGCAGCTCCTGGGACAGGGGGCAAGAGACCCAGTACTTC. It is translated as CASSSWDRGQETQYF.

The chain joins TRBV19 to TRBJ2-2; 7 nucleotides line up with TRBD2. Germline V gene data show CDR1 as LNHDA and CDR2 as SQIVND (reference sequence). This CDR3 spans 13 amino acids. Unmatched junction bases numbered 10, after V lost 7 bases and J lost 11 bases. The CDR3 loop reads CASKGLAERELFF. The CDR3 coding sequence is TGTGCCAGTAAAGGCCTAGCGGAGAGAGAGCTGTTTTTT.

The chain links TRBV4-2 to TRBJ2-3; D may be TRBD1 (5 bases). The CDR3 has 14 amino acids. Between the trimmed V and J ends, which lost 2 bases and 5 bases, there was a span of 11 bases. From germline, CDR1 is LGHNA and CDR2 YNFKEQ. The CDR3 sequence: CASSQLGHKDTQYF. Written as DNA, the CDR3 is TGTGCCAGCAGCCAATTAGGACACAAAGATACGCAGTATTTT.

V is TRBV19 and J is TRBJ1-4; 8 bases match TRBD1. J lost 14 bases, V lost 5 bases, and 10 bases had no gene match. This CDR3 has 13 residues. Germline V gene sequence: CDR1 LNHDA, CDR2 SQIVND (reference sequence). The CDR3 sequence: CASSPVSGGWLFF. As DNA, the CDR3 is TGTGCCAGTAGTCCAGTATCAGGGGGCTGGCTGTTTTTT. The full variable domain, in which reference TRBV19 and TRBJ1-4 provide the parts outside the CDR3, is DGGITQSPKYLFRKEGQNVTLSCEQNLNHDAMYWYRQDPGQGLRLIYYSQIVNDFQKGDIAEGYSVSREKKESFPLTVTSAQKNPTAFYLCASSPVSGGWLFFGSGTQLSVL.

The rearrangement links TRBV11-2 to TRBJ2-5; D perhaps matches TRBD1 (6 bases). This CDR3 comprises 16 residues. Germline assignment: CDR1 SGHAT and CDR2 FQNNGV. V was shortened by 5 bases and J by 6 bases, with 22 bases between the two germline ends. The CDR3 loop is CASSMIFRGSGKTQYF. CDR3 DNA: TGTGCCAGCAGCATGATTTTCAGGGGTTCAGGGAAGACCCAGTACTTC.

The chain combines TRBV2 with TRBJ1-1; 10 bases fit TRBD1. The germline CDR1 and CDR2 sequences are SNHLY and FYNNEI. The trim removed 9 bases at V and 1 base at J, leaving 2 bases unmatched. The CDR3 has 13 amino acids. In DNA form, the CDR3 reads TGTGCCAGTGACAGGGGGCAGAACACTGAAGCTTTCTTT. Protein: CASDRGQNTEAFF.

The chain uses TRBV18 and TRBJ1-2, with 9 nucleotides matching TRBD1. CDR1 KGHSH and CDR2 LQKENI come from the germline V gene. V shed 3 bases and J 6 bases; nucleotides not matched to a gene: 11. CDR3 length: 16 residues. The CDR3 bases are TGTGCCAGCTCACCTTTCCGGGACAGGGAAAAGAATGGCTACACCTTC. Translation gives CASSPFRDREKNGYTF.

Concerning this clone: At one of its ends the junction is not consistent with the germline gene, which may arise from a read error. This chain joins TRBV3-1 (or the pseudogene TRBV3-2) and TRBJ2-7; 11 bases agree with TRBD2. The germline gives CDR1 LGHDT, CDR2 YNNKEL (reference sequence). There are 14 residues in the CDR3. The CDR3 nucleotides read TGTGCCGGCAGCCCTTCTAGCGGGGGGTCCGAGCAGTACTTC. Its translation is CAGSPSSGGSEQYF.

The chain recombines TRBV29-1 with TRBJ2-1, with D hard to call. The CDR3 consists of 11 residues. The germline V gene encodes CDR1 SQVTM and CDR2 ANQGSEA. Trimming pared 5 bases from V and 6 bases from J, leaving 8 bases between. This chain's CDR3 is CSVSTGNEQFF. CDR3 nucleotide sequence: TGCAGCGTTAGTACGGGCAATGAGCAGTTCTTC.

The chain has TRBV19 and TRBJ2-1, with 8 bases fitting TRBD1. Germline lookup yields CDR1 LNHDA and CDR2 SQIVND (reference sequence). Trimming took 6 bases from V and 7 from J; bases not matched to a gene: 11. This CDR3 comprises 15 residues. CDR3 amino acids: CASRIQGDGLNEQFF. The DNA of the CDR3 is TGTGCCAGTAGGATACAGGGGGACGGACTGAATGAGCAGTTCTTC.

This clone has a single count. This chain links TRBV19 with TRBJ1-5, with D possibly TRBD1 on 5 matching bases. V lost 5 bases, J lost 2 bases, and 25 bases lay in between. The V gene's germline CDR1 is LNHDA and CDR2 SQIVND (reference sequence). This CDR3 contains 19 residues. The CDR3 spells CASSPPHQGQRIGNQPQHF. The CDR3 DNA reads TGTGCCAGTAGTCCGCCCCATCAGGGTCAGAGGATTGGCAATCAGCCCCAGCATTTT.

This rearrangement joins TRBV12-2 to TRBJ1-1; the table names TRBD1, a call not compared with the DNA. TRBV12-2 is shown as a pseudogene. This CDR3 has 15 residues. CDR3 sequence: CASRLARTGVCEAFF. CDR3 nucleotide sequence: TGTGCAAGTCGCTTAGCGCGGACAGGGGTTTGTGAAGCTTTCTTT.

With respect to this clone: At one boundary the junction diverges from the germline segment, which might be a read error. V gene TRBV6-5 combines with J gene TRBJ2-7; 9 bases map to TRBD2. The CDR3 spans 14 residues. The V gene's germline CDR1 is MNHEY and CDR2 SVGAGI. The CDR3 coding sequence is TGTGCCAGCACATACTTAGCGGGAGTTGGGCCCTCGCTCTTC. Translated: CASTYLAGVGPSLF.

The rearrangement uses TRBV27 and TRBJ2-7; 15 bases line up with TRBD2. Per germline, CDR1 MNHEY and CDR2 SMNVEV (reference sequence). V gave up 3 bases and J gave up 7 bases; unmatched junction bases: 7. The CDR3 totals 16 residues. CDR3 amino acids: CASSFTGLAGGWEQYF. As DNA, the CDR3 is TGTGCCAGCAGTTTCACGGGACTAGCGGGGGGCTGGGAGCAGTACTTC.

The CDR3 DNA is TGTGCCAGCAGCTCCTCGGGAGGGGCCAAAAACATTCAGTACTTC. The encoded protein is CASSSSGGAKNIQYF. The J gene is TRBJ2-4, the V gene TRBV7-9; 8 positions match TRBD2. Looked up from germline, CDR1 is SEHNR and CDR2 is FQNEAQ (reference sequence). V dropped 4 bases and J dropped 1; count of bases not matched to a gene: 3. This CDR3 comprises 15 residues.

The gene calls are TRBV10-1 and TRBJ2-3; 7 bases align to TRBD1. The CDR3 extends over 15 amino acids. With 8 bases clipped from V and 2 bases from J, the junction kept 10 bases outside the gene matches. Germline CDR1 is WNHNN and CDR2 is SYGVQD (reference sequence). The CDR3, as DNA: TGCGCCAGCGGCTCAGGGGGTTTGAACACAGATACGCAGTATTTT. Translating it yields CASGSGGLNTDTQYF.

The chain employs TRBV18 and TRBJ2-5, with a possible D match to TRBD2 (6 bases). CDR1 is KGHSH, CDR2 LQKENI, per germline. With 3 bases removed from V and 5 bases from J, the gap between germline ends came to 22 bases. This CDR3 region has 17 residues. CDR3 sequence reads: CASSPLPLLTSSETQYF. CDR3 nucleotide sequence: TGTGCCAGCTCACCGCTTCCCTTATTGACTAGTAGCGAGACCCAGTACTTC.

The V call is TRBV4-2, the J call TRBJ2-7, with D maybe TRBD1 (5 bases). The length of the CDR3 is 16 residues. V was trimmed by 0 bases and J by 4 bases, leaving 16 bases between them. The V gene's germline CDR1 is LGHNA and CDR2 YNFKEQ. Here the CDR3 DNA reads TGTGCCAGCAGCCAAGAAGAGGTGGCTAGGGGTTACGAGCAGTACTTC. This translates into CASSQEEVARGYEQYF.

The V and J genes are TRBV7-2 and TRBJ2-2, with 10 bases matching TRBD2. V shed 8 bases and J 6 bases; nucleotides not matched to a gene: 18. Germline V lookup: CDR1 SGHTA, CDR2 FQGNSA. The CDR3 extends over 18 amino acids. In DNA, the CDR3 is TGTGCCAGCTTGCCCGATCCCACTCGGGGACTAGCGTCCGGGGAGCTGTTTTTT. Its translation is CASLPDPTRGLASGELFF.

The chain recombines TRBV6-6 with TRBJ2-1; 8 positions match TRBD2. V trimming: 6 bases; J trimming: 10 bases; junction bases outside the gene matches: 11. The CDR3 totals 14 residues. Per the germline V gene, CDR1 is MNHNY and CDR2 is SVGAGI (reference sequence). The CDR3 DNA is TGTGCCAGCAGCTCCGACGGGAGGGCAGGAGAGCAGTTCTTC. It is translated as CASSSDGRAGEQFF.